The 11 T cell receptor beta chains given below trace back to one sample, sequenced in a study of T cell responses to AZD1222 COVID-19 vaccine. Clones were read by immunoSEQ multiplex PCR, and TCRdb kept only the in-frame ones, dropping some. The sample includes 120,000 to 150,000 clones, 80% to 95% of them seen just once. Sequencing used peripheral blood, obtained on day 0 of MenACWY control vaccination. The receptors derive from an adult in good health.

The J gene is TRBJ2-7, the V gene TRBV19; 10 bases map to TRBD1. CDR1 is LNHDA, CDR2 SQIVND, per germline (reference sequence). V dropped 3 bases and J dropped 4; count of bases not matched to a gene: 6. This CDR3 is 15 amino acids long. In nucleotides, the CDR3 is TGTGCCAGTAGTATTGTTGGACAGGGGGTTTACGAGCAGTACTTC. This codes for CASSIVGQGVYEQYF.

This chain links TRBV4-1 with TRBJ1-1; 11 bases match TRBD1. Trimming took 4 bases from V and 0 from J; bases not matched to a gene: 4. The germline V gene encodes CDR1 MGHRA and CDR2 YSYEKL. The CDR3 sequence is 16 residues long. The CDR3 DNA reads as TGCGCCAGCAGCCCCGGGACAGGGGGACTGAACACTGAAGCTTTCTTT. Translated: CASSPGTGGLNTEAFF.

The chain is built from TRBV30 and TRBJ2-3; possibly TRBD2 for D (5 bases). Per the germline V gene, CDR1 is GTSNPN and CDR2 is SVGIG (reference sequence). V lost 3 bases and J 8 bases, leaving 21 bases between the germline ends. This CDR3 region has 15 residues. CDR3 in amino acids: CAWSPSRGWVGTQYF. In nucleotides, the CDR3 is TGTGCCTGGAGCCCCTCGCGAGGGTGGGTTGGTACGCAGTATTTT.

The CDR3 region is CASGGQSYSPLHF. In DNA, the CDR3 is TGTGCCAGCGGGGGACAGAGTTATTCACCCCTCCACTTT. The rearrangement uses TRBV27 and TRBJ1-6; 7 bases are a match to TRBD1. V was pared by 8 bases and J by 8 bases, with 6 bases of the junction left unmatched. The CDR3 has 13 amino acids. The germline V gene has CDR1 MNHEY and CDR2 SMNVEV (reference sequence).

This clone was seen a few times. The V gene is TRBV2, the J gene TRBJ1-2, with D possibly TRBD1 on 6 matching bases. From germline, CDR1 is SNHLY and CDR2 FYNNEI. The ends were cut back, 6 bases at V and 8 bases at J, with 22 bases in the middle. The CDR3 consists of 15 residues. CDR3 region: CASSPGTQNIRGYTF. In DNA, the CDR3 is TGTGCCAGCAGCCCCGGGACACAAAATATCCGAGGCTACACCTTC.

In nucleotides, the CDR3 is TGTGCCAGCAGTGAACTAAGGACAGGGGAGAAAAAACTGTTTTTT. It is translated as CASSELRTGEKKLFF. J is TRBJ1-4 and V is TRBV2, with 9 bases matching TRBD1. V shed 2 bases and J 9 bases; nucleotides not matched to a gene: 7. Germline V gene data show CDR1 as SNHLY and CDR2 as FYNNEI. The CDR3 consists of 15 residues.

V usage is TRBV14 and J usage is TRBJ2-3; perhaps TRBD2 as D (6 bases). This CDR3 comprises 14 residues. CDR1 is SGHDN and CDR2 is FVKESK in the germline V gene. Trimming shortened V by 4 bases and J by 4 bases, and 12 bases separated the two germline ends. CDR3 coding DNA: TGTGCCAGCAGCCCAACGTGGGACTCAGATACGCAGTATTTT. Its translation: CASSPTWDSDTQYF.

This rearrangement joins TRBV5-4 to TRBJ1-6, with a weak D call TRBD1 (5 bases). CDR3 length: 15 amino acids. V gave up 1 base and J gave up 9 bases, with 14 bases separating them. Per the germline V gene, CDR1 is SGHNT and CDR2 is YYREEE (reference sequence). DNA for the CDR3: TGTGCCAGCAGCTTGCATACAGGCGGAAGTTCACCCCTCCACTTT. Translating it yields CASSLHTGGSSPLHF.

The V call is TRBV6-4, the J call TRBJ1-1; 8 positions agree with TRBD1. V trimming: 4 bases; J trimming: 3 bases; junction bases outside the gene matches: 10. Looked up from germline, CDR1 is MRHNA and CDR2 is SNTAGT. The CDR3 length is 16 residues. CDR3 amino acids: CASSVEPGQGHTEAFF. For the CDR3, the DNA is TGTGCCAGCAGTGTCGAACCCGGACAGGGCCACACTGAAGCTTTCTTT.

The rearrangement joins TRBV6-6 to TRBJ1-1; TRBD1 matches at 11 bases. V lost 3 bases, J lost 3 bases, and 3 bases stayed unmatched. Germline CDR1 MNHNY, CDR2 SVGAGI (reference sequence). The CDR3 contains 15 residues. The CDR3 coding sequence is TGTGCCAGCAGTTATCCGGGACAGGGGGACACTGAAGCTTTCTTT. Translating gives CASSYPGQGDTEAFF.

The sample holds one count of this clone. CDR3: CASSPPREQYF. The CDR3 DNA is TGTGCCAGCTCACCACCCAGGGAGCAGTACTTC. The rearrangement uses TRBV18 and TRBJ2-7; D gene unclear. Trimming took off 0 bases at V and 7 bases at J, with 4 bases between the two ends. CDR3 size: 11 residues. Germline CDR1 and CDR2: KGHSH and LQKENI.